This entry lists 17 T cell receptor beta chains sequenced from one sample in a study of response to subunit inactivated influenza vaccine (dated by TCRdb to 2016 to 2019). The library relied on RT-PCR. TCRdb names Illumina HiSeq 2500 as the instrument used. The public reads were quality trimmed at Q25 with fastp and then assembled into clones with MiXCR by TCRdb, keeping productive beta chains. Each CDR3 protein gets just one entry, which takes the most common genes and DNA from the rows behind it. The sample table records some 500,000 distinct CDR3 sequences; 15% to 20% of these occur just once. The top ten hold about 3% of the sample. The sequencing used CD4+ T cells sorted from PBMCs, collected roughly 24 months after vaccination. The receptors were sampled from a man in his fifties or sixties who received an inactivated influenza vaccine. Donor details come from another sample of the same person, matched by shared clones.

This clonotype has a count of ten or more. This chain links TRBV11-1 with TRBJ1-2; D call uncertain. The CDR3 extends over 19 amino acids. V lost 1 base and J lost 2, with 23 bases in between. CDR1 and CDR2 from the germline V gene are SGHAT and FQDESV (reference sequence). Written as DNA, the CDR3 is TGTGCCAGCAGCTTAGGAGGGTATGGACGCCGTCCGGGGAACTATGGCTACACCTTC. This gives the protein CASSLGGYGRRPGNYGYTF.

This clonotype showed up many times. The CDR3 region has the DNA TGTGCCAGCAGCTCTATCCAAGGAGGTAGCGGGAGAGGTGGTACGCAGTATTTT. Translating it yields CASSSIQGGSGRGGTQYF. The chain joins TRBV11-1 to TRBJ2-3, with 9 bases lining up with TRBD2. The germline gives CDR1 SGHAT, CDR2 FQDESV (reference sequence). V lost 4 bases to trimming and J lost 8 bases; unmatched junction nucleotides: 19. CDR3 length: 18 amino acids.

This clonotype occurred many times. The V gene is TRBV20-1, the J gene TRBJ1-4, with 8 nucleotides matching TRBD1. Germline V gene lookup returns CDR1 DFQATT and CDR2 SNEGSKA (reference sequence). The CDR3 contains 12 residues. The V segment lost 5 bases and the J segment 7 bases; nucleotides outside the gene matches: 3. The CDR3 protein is CSARTGIEKLFF. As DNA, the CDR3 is TGCAGTGCTCGGACAGGGATTGAAAAACTGTTTTTT.

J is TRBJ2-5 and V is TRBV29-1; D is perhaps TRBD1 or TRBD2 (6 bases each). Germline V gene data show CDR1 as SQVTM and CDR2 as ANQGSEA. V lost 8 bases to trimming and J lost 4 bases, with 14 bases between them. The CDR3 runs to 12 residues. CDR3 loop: CSHDTGAETQYF. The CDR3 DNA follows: TGCAGCCATGATACGGGGGCAGAGACCCAGTACTTC.

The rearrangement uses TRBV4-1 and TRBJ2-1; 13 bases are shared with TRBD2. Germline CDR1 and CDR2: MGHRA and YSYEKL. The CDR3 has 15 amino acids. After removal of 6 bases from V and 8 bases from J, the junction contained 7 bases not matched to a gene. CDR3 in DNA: TGCGCCAGCAGTCTACTAGCGGGGGGGCCCTATGAGCAGTTCTTC. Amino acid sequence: CASSLLAGGPYEQFF.

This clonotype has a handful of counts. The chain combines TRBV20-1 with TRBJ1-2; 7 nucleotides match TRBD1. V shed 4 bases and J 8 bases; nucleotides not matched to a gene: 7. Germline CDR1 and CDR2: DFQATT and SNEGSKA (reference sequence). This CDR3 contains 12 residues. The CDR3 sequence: CSATPGQRGYTF. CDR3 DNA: TGCAGTGCTACGCCGGGACAGCGGGGCTACACCTTC.

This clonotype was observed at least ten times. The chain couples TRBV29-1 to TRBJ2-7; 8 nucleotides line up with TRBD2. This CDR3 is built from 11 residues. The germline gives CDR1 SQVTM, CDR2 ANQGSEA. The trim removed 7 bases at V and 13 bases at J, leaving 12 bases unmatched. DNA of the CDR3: TGCAGCGCTGAGTTAGCGGGATTCGTCTACTTC. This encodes CSAELAGFVYF.

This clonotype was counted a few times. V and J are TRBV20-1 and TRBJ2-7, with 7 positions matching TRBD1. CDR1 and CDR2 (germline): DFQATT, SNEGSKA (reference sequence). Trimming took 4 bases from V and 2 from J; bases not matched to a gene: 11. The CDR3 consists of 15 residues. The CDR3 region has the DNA TGCAGTGCTACAAACGTGGGACAGCCAGCCTACGAGCAGTACTTC. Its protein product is CSATNVGQPAYEQYF.

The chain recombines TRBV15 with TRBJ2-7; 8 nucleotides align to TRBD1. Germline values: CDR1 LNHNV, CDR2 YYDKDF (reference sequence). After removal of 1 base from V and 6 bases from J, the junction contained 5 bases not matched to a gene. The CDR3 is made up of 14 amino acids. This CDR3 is CATSRVGTGFEQYF. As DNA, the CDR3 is TGTGCCACCAGCAGAGTCGGGACAGGCTTCGAGCAGTACTTC. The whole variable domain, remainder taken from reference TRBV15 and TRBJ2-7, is DAMVIQNPRYQVTQFGKPVTLSCSQTLNHNVMYWYQQKSSQAPKLLFHYYDKDFNNEADTPDNFQSRRPNTSFCFLDIRSPGLGDTAMYLCATSRVGTGFEQYFGPGTRLTVT.

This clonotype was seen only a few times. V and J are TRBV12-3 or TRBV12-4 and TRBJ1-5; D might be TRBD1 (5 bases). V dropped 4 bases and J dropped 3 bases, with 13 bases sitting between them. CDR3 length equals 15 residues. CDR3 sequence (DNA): TGTGCCAGCAGTTCGTTTGGGGCAGCCAATCAGCCCCAGCATTTT. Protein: CASSSFGAANQPQHF.

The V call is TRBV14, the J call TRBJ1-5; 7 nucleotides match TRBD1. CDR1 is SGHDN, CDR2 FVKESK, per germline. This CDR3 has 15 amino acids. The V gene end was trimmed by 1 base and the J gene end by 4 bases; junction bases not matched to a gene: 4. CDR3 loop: CASSQGGTANQPQHF. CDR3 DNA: TGTGCCAGCAGCCAAGGCGGGACAGCAAATCAGCCCCAGCATTTT.

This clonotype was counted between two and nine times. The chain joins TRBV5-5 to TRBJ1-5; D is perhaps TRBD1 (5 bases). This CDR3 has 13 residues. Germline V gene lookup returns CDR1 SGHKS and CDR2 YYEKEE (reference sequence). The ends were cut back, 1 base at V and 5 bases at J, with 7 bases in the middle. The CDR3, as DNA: TGTGCCAGCAGCTTGTTAGGGGATCAGCCCCAGCATTTT. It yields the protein CASSLLGDQPQHF.

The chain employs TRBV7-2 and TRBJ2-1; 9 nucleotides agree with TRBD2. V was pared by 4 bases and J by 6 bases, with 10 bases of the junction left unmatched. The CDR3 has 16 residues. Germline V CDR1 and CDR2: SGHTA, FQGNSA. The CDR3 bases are TGTGCCAGCAGCTCCCATGGCGGGAGGGCCGCCAATGAGCAGTTCTTC. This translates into CASSSHGGRAANEQFF. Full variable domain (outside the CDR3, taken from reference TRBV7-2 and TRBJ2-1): GAGVSQSPSNKVTEKGKDVELRCDPISGHTALYWYRQSLGQGLEFLIYFQGNSAPDKSGLPSDRFSAERTGGSVSTLTIQRTQQEDSAVYLCASSSHGGRAANEQFFGPGTRLTVL.

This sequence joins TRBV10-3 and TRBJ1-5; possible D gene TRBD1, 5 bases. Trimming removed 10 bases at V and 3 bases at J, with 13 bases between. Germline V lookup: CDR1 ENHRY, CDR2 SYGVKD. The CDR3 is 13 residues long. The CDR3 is CASTRDPNQPQHF. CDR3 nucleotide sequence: TGTGCCAGCACCAGGGATCCCAATCAGCCCCAGCATTTT.

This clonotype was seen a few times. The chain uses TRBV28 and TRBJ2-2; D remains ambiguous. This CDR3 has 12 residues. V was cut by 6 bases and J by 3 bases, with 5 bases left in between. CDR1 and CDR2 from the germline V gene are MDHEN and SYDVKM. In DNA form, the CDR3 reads TGTGCCAGCAGCTCCCACACCGGGGAGCTGTTTTTT. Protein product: CASSSHTGELFF.

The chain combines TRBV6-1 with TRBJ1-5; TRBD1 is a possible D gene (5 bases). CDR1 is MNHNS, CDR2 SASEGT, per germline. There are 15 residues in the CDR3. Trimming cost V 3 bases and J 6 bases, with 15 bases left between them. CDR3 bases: TGTGCCAGCAGTGATGTAGGGGTGTGGGGTCAGCCCCAGCATTTT. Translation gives CASSDVGVWGQPQHF.

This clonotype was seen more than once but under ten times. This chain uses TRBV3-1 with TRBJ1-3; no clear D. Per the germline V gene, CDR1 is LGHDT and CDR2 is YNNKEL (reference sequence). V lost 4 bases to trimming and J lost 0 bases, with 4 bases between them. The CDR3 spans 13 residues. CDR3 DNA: TGTGCCAGCAGCCTACACTCTGGAAACACCATATATTTT. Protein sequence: CASSLHSGNTIYF.